Here is one T cell receptor beta chain with its context. The target antigen is unknown. These data come from a study of cytomegalovirus exposure and HLA in healthy donors. General study results and limits: The authors assumed roughly uniform sequencing depth across donors for presence/absence analyses. In a later analysis, CMV-associated beta chains were mostly HLA-associated, it appeared. The study labeled around 160 TCR beta chains cytomegalovirus-associated.

The PCR used 60 Vbeta and 13 Jbeta primers. As processed by the authors: About 12 million of 65 million to 95 million unique TCR beta chains were shared, per a later count. Profiled with immunoSEQ multiplex PCR; TCRdb holds only in-frame clones, not every one. The V and J calls and clone size are taken from that table; D and trimming were inferred from the DNA. The table includes about 190,000 clones, about four fifths detected once. The germline CDR1 and CDR2 sequences are SEHNR and FQNEAQ (reference sequence). Trimming at V came to 3 bases and at J to 2 bases, leaving 0 bases not matched to a gene. The CDR3 has 13 amino acids.

The chain couples TRBV7-9 to TRBJ2-7, with 8 positions matching TRBD1. Sequences were obtained from PBMCs. This receptor was obtained from a man aged 40-55 years in good health and CMV-seropositive. CDR3 sequence: CASSLTGAYEQYF. In DNA, the CDR3 is TGTGCCAGCAGCTTGACAGGGGCCTACGAGCAGTACTTC. Variable domain in full (rest from reference TRBV7-9 and TRBJ2-7): DTGVSQNPRHKITKRGQNVTFRCDPISEHNRLYWYRQTLGQGPEFLTYFQNEAQLEKSRLLSDRFSAERPKGSFSTLEIQRTEQGDSAMYLCASSLTGAYEQYFGPGTRLTVT.